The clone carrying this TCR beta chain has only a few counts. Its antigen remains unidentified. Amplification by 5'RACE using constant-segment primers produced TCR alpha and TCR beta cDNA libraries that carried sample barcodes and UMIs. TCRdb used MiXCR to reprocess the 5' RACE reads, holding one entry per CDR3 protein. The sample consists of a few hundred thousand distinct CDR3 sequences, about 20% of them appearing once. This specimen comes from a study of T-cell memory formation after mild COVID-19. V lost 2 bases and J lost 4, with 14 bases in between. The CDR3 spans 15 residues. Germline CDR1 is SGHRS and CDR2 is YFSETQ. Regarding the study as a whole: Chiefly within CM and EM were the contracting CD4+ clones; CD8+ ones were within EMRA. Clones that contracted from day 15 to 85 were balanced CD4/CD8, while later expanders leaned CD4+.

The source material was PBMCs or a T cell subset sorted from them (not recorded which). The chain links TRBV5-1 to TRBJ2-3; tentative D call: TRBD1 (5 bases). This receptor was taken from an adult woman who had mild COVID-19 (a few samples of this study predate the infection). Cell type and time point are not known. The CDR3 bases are TGCGCCAGCAGCTTTGGGATGTCAGGGCCAGATACGCAGTATTTT. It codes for CASSFGMSGPDTQYF.